Sequencing of this T cell receptor (beta chain) was carried out in a study of cytomegalovirus exposure and HLA in healthy donors. From germline, CDR1 is MNHEY and CDR2 SMNVEV (reference sequence). This CDR3 has 17 amino acids. The V and J ends lost 1 base and 4 bases, in that order; junction bases with no gene match: 8. PCR primers comprised 60 Vbeta and 13 Jbeta primers. Only in-frame clones appear in the TCRdb table, and some are missing; sequencing was by immunoSEQ multiplex PCR. The sample holds more than 90,000 clones; around 83% are singletons and the top ten take approximately 3.6%. This clonotype was obtained from a man aged 30-40 years in good health and CMV-seronegative. Sample: PBMCs. This chain links TRBV27 with TRBJ2-3, with 10 nucleotides matching TRBD2. CDR3 sequence: CASSLYTRAGGSDTQYF. CDR3 in DNA: TGTGCCAGCAGTTTATACACCAGAGCGGGAGGGTCAGATACGCAGTATTTT.